These 10 T cell receptor beta chains originate from one sample sequenced in a study of CD8 T cells in Susac syndrome. Random hexamers were used to reverse transcribe the RNA input (about 0.5 to 1 ug). TCRdb reprocessed the immunoSEQ multiplex PCR reads with MiXCR, giving one entry per CDR3 protein. The repertoire includes 95,000 to 150,000 distinct CDR3 sequences, 90% to 95% of them detected once, and more than 0.095% sits in the top ten. The material sequenced was CD4+ T cells from PBMCs. The receptors stem from a human donor in good health.

CDR3 sequence: CASSLAIGGANQPQHF. As DNA, the CDR3 is TGTGCCAGCAGCTTAGCGATTGGGGGGGCCAATCAGCCCCAGCATTTT. The J gene is TRBJ1-5, the V gene TRBV7-2, with a weak D call TRBD1 (6 bases). The CDR3 totals 16 residues. V was trimmed by 0 bases and J by 3 bases, leaving 12 bases between them. CDR1 and CDR2 from the germline V gene are SGHTA and FQGNSA.

The V and J genes are TRBV5-1 and TRBJ2-3; TRBD2 aligns across 10 bases. This CDR3 is built from 16 residues. V was clipped by 3 bases and J by 2 bases; unmatched bases: 6. Germline lookup yields CDR1 SGHRS and CDR2 YFSETQ. The CDR3 nucleotides are TGCGCCAGCAGCTCCCTAGCGGGAGATCCCACAGATACGCAGTATTTT. Translated, it gives CASSSLAGDPTDTQYF.

This chain joins TRBV6-5 and TRBJ2-7; D is perhaps TRBD2 (6 bases). Germline V gene sequence: CDR1 MNHEY, CDR2 SVGAGI. The length of the CDR3 is 20 residues. Between the trimmed V and J ends, which lost 0 bases and 3 bases, there was a span of 27 bases. CDR3 in DNA: TGTGCCAGCAGTTACTCGGCTCTATCTAGCGTAAGCACCTACCGCTACGAGCAGTACTTC. Residues: CASSYSALSSVSTYRYEQYF.

V and J are TRBV4-1 and TRBJ2-7, with unresolved D. Looked up from germline, CDR1 is MGHRA and CDR2 is YSYEKL. The CDR3 runs to 16 residues. V lost 0 bases to trimming and J lost 3 bases, with 15 bases between them. CDR3 protein: CASSQEYSRIGYEQYF. The CDR3 DNA reads TGCGCCAGCAGCCAAGAATATTCCAGGATCGGCTACGAGCAGTACTTC.

The chain carries TRBV2 and TRBJ2-2; maybe TRBD2 (5 bases). The V end lost 7 bases, the J end lost 5 bases, and 17 bases lay between the germline ends. Germline values: CDR1 SNHLY, CDR2 FYNNEI. The CDR3 covers 15 residues. The CDR3 DNA reads TGTGCCAGCACCAGTACTAGTAGTGGGACCGGGGAGCTGTTTTTT. Translated, it gives CASTSTSSGTGELFF.

The chain has TRBV10-3 and TRBJ2-7; the D is unclear. CDR3 length equals 13 residues. V gave up 4 bases and J gave up 7 bases, with 14 bases separating them. Germline CDR1 is ENHRY and CDR2 is SYGVKD. CDR3 DNA: TGTGCCATCAGTGCCAACCGAGTCGAGGAGCAGTACTTC. This gives the protein CAISANRVEEQYF.

The V gene is TRBV6-5, the J gene TRBJ2-7, with a weak D call TRBD1 (6 bases). The CDR3 is 13 amino acids. Trimming left V 6 bases short and J 0 bases short, with 9 bases between. Germline CDR1 reads MNHEY; CDR2 reads SVGAGI. Here the CDR3 reads CASRTTGSYEQYF. CDR3 bases: TGTGCCAGCAGGACGACAGGCTCCTACGAGCAGTACTTC.

This sequence joins TRBV29-1 and TRBJ2-3; 14 bases match TRBD2. Per germline, CDR1 SQVTM and CDR2 ANQGSEA. V dropped 4 bases and J dropped 4; count of bases not matched to a gene: 4. This CDR3 has 15 residues. The CDR3 spells CSVGGLAGGADTQYF. The CDR3 DNA reads as TGCAGCGTTGGTGGACTAGCGGGAGGAGCAGATACGCAGTATTTT.

The chain is built from TRBV19 and TRBJ2-7; 9 positions match TRBD1. The length of the CDR3 is 15 residues. The junction had 8 bases not matched to a gene; V was cut back by 6 bases and J by 2 bases. Germline V gene lookup returns CDR1 LNHDA and CDR2 SQIVND (reference sequence). This CDR3 is CASRGTGQGPYEQYF. CDR3 nucleotides: TGTGCCAGTAGGGGAACGGGACAGGGACCCTACGAGCAGTACTTC.

V gene TRBV5-6 combines with J gene TRBJ2-7; 9 bases are a match to TRBD2. Germline CDR1 reads SGHDT; CDR2 reads YYEEEE. Unmatched junction bases numbered 2, after V lost 3 bases and J lost 1 base. This CDR3 contains 14 residues. The CDR3 DNA is TGTGCCAGCAGCTACCTAGCGGGGTCCTACGAGCAGTACTTC. Translated, it gives CASSYLAGSYEQYF.